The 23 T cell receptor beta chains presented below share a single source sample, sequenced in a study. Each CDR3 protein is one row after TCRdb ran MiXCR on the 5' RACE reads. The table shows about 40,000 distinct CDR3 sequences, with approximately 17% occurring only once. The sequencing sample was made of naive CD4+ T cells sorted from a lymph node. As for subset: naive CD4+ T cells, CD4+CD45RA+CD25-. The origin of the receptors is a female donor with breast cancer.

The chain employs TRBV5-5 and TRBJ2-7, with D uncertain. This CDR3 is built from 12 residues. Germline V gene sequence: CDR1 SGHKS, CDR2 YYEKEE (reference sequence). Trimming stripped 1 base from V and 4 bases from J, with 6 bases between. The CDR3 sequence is CASSLNLYEQYF. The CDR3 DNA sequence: TGTGCCAGCAGCTTGAACCTTTACGAGCAGTACTTC.

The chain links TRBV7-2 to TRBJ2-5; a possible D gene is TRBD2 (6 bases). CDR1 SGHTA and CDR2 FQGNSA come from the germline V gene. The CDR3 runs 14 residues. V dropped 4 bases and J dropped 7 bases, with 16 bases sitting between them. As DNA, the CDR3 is TGTGCCAGCAGCTCCCCTCGGGAGTTGGGGACCCAGTACTTC. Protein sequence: CASSSPRELGTQYF. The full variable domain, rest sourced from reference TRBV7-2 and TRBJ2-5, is GAGVSQSPSNKVTEKGKDVELRCDPISGHTALYWYRQSLGQGLEFLIYFQGNSAPDKSGLPSDRFSAERTGGSVSTLTIQRTQQEDSAVYLCASSSPRELGTQYFGPGTRLLVL.

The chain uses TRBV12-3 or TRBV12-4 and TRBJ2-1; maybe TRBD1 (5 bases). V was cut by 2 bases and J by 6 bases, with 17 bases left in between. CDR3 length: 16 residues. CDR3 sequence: CASSLNARVPPNEQFF. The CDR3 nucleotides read TGTGCCAGCAGTTTAAACGCCAGGGTTCCCCCCAATGAGCAGTTCTTC.

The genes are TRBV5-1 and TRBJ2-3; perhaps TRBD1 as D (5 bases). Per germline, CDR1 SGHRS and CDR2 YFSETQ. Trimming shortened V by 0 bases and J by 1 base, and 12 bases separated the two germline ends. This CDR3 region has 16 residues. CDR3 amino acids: CASSLESPGRTDTQYF. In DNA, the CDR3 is TGCGCCAGCAGCTTGGAGTCCCCAGGGCGCACAGATACGCAGTATTTT.

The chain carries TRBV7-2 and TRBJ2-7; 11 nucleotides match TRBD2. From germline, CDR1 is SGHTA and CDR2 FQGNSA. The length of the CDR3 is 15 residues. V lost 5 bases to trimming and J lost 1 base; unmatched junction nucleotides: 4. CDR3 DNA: TGTGCCAGCAGCAGGCCTAGCGGGGGGTCCTACGAGCAGTACTTC. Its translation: CASSRPSGGSYEQYF. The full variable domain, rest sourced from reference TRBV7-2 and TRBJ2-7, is GAGVSQSPSNKVTEKGKDVELRCDPISGHTALYWYRQSLGQGLEFLIYFQGNSAPDKSGLPSDRFSAERTGGSVSTLTIQRTQQEDSAVYLCASSRPSGGSYEQYFGPGTRLTVT.

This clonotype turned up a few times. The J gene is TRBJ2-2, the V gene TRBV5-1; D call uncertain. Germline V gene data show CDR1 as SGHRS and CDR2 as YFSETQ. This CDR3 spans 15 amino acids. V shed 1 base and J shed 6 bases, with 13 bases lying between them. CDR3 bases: TGCGCCAGCAGCTTGTTGGACCACCAGTCCGGGGAGCTGTTTTTT. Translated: CASSLLDHQSGELFF. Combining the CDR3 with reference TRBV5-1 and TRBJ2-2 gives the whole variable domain KAGVTQTPRYLIKTRGQQVTLSCSPISGHRSVSWYQQTPGQGLQFLFEYFSETQRNKGNFPGRFSGRQFSNSRSEMNVSTLELGDSALYLCASSLLDHQSGELFFGEGSRLTVL.

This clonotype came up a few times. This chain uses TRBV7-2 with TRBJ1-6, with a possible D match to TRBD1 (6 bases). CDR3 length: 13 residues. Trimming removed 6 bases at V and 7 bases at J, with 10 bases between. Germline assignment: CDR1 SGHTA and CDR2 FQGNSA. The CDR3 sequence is CASRDTGNSPLHF. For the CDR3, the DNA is TGTGCCAGCAGAGACACAGGGAATTCACCCCTCCACTTT. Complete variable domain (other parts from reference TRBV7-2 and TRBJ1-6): GAGVSQSPSNKVTEKGKDVELRCDPISGHTALYWYRQSLGQGLEFLIYFQGNSAPDKSGLPSDRFSAERTGGSVSTLTIQRTQQEDSAVYLCASRDTGNSPLHFGNGTRLTVT.

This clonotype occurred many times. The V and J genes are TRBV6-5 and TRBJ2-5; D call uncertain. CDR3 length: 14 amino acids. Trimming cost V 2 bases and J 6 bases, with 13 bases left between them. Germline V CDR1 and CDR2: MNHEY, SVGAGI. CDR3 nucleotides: TGTGCCAGCAGTTACGGCAGAATGGGCCAGACCCAGTACTTC. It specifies CASSYGRMGQTQYF.

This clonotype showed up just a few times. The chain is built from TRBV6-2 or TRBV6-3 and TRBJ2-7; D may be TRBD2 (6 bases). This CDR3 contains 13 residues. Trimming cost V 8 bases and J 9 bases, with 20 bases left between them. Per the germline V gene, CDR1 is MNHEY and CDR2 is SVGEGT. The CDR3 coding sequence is TGTGCCAGCTCCCTTGAGTCTAGCGTCGCGCAGTACTTC. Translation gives CASSLESSVAQYF.

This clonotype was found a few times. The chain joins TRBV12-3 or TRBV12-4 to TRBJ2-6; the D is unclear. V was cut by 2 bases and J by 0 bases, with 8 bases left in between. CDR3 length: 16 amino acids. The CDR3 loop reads CASSLTGSSGANVLTF. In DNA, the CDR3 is TGTGCCAGCAGTTTAACCGGAAGCTCTGGGGCCAACGTCCTGACTTTC.

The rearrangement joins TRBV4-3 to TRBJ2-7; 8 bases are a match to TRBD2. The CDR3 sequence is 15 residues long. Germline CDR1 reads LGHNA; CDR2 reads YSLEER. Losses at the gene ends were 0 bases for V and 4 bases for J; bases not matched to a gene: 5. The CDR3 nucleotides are TGCGCCAGCAGCCAAGATCTGCTAGCGGGTTACGAGCAGTACTTC. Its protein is CASSQDLLAGYEQYF.

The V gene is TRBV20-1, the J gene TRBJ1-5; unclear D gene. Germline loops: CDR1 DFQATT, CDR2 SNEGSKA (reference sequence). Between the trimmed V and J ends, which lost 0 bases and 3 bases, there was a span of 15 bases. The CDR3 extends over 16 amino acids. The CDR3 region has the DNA TGCAGTGCTAGAGATCCGTCCCCCCCTATCAATCAGCCCCAGCATTTT. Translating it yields CSARDPSPPINQPQHF.

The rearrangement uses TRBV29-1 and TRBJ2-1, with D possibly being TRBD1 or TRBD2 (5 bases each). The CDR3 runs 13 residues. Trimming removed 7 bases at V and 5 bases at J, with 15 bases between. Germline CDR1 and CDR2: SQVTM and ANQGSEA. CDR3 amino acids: CSASRDLNNEQFF. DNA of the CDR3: TGCAGCGCAAGCCGGGACCTTAACAATGAGCAGTTCTTC.

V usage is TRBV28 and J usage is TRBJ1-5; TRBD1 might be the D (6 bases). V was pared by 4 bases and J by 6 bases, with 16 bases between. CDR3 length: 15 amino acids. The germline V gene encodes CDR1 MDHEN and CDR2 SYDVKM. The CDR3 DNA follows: TGTGCCAGCAGTTCCGCCCTTGCAGGGGCTCAGCCCCAGCATTTT. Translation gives CASSSALAGAQPQHF.

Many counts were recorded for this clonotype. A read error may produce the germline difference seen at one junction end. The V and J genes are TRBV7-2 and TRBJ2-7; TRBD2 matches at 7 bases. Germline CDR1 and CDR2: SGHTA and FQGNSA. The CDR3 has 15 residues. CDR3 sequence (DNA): TGTGCCAGCAGCTTATTGGGGAGGGAGTCCTCCGAGCAGTACTTC. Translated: CASSLLGRESSEQYF. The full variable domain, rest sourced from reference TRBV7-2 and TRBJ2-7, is GAGVSQSPSNKVTEKGKDVELRCDPISGHTALYWYRQSLGQGLEFLIYFQGNSAPDKSGLPSDRFSAERTGGSVSTLTIQRTQQEDSAVYLCASSLLGRESSEQYFGPGTRLTVT.

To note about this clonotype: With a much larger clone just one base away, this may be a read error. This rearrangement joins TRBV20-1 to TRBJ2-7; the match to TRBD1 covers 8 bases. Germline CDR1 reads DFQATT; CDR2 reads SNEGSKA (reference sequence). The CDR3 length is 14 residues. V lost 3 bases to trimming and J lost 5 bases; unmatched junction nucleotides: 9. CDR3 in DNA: TGCAGTGCTAGCCCACCTGACAGGGGCAACGAGCAGTACTTC. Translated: CSASPPDRGNEQYF.

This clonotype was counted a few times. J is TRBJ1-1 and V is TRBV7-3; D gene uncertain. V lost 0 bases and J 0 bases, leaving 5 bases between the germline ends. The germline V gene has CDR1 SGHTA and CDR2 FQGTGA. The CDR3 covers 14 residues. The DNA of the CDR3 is TGTGCCAGCAGCTTAACAGGGATGAACACTGAAGCTTTCTTT. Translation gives CASSLTGMNTEAFF.

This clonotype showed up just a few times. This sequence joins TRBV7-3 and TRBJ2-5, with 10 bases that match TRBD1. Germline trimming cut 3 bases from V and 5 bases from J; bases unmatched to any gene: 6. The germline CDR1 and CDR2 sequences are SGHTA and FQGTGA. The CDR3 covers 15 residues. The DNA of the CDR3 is TGTGCCAGCAGCTTGTACTTGGGACAGGGGGAGACCCAGTACTTC. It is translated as CASSLYLGQGETQYF.

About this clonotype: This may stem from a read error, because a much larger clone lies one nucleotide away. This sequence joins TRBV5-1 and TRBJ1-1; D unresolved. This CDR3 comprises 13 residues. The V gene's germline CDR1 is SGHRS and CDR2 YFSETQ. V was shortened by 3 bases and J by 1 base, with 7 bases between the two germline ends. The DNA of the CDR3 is TGCGCCAGCAGCTATGAAAAGAACACTGAAGCTTTCTTT. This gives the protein CASSYEKNTEAFF.

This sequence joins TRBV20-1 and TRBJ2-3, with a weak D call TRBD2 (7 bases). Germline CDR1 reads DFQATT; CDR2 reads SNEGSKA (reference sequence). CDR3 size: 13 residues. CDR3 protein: CTAPGEGEDTQYF. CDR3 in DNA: TGCACCGCACCAGGGGAGGGTGAAGATACGCAGTATTTT.

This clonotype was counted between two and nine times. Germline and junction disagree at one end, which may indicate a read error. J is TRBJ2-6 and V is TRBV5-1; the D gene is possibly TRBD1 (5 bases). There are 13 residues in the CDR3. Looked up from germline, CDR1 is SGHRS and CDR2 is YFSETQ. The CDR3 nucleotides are TGCGCCAGCAGAGGGGCTGGGGCCAGCGTCCTGACTTTC. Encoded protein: CASRGAGASVLTF.

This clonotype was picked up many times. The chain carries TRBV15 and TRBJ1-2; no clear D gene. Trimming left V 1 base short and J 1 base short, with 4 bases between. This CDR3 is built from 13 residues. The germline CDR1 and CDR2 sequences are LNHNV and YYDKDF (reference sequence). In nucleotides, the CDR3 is TGTGCCACCAGCAGAGGTATTAACTATGGCTACACCTTC. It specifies CATSRGINYGYTF. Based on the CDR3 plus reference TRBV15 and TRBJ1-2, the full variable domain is DAMVIQNPRYQVTQFGKPVTLSCSQTLNHNVMYWYQQKSSQAPKLLFHYYDKDFNNEADTPDNFQSRRPNTSFCFLDIRSPGLGDTAMYLCATSRGINYGYTFGSGTRLTVV.

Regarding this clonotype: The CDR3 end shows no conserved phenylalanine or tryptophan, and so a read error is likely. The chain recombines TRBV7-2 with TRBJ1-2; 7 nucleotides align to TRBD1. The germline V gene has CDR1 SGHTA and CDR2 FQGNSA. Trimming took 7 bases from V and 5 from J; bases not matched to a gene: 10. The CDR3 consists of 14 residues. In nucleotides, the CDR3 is TGTGCCAGCACCCCTGGACAGGCTTTGTATGGCTACACCCTC. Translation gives CASTPGQALYGYTL.